One sample yielded the 26 T cell receptor beta chains listed below, sequenced in a study of blood T cell repertoires in COVID-19. TCRdb's table, derived via immunoSEQ multiplex PCR, lists solely in-frame clones and lacks some. The sample shows some 150,000 clones, roughly 87% of them seen only once. The sequenced sample was PBMCs or T cells enriched from blood (not recorded which). The receptors originated from a human donor with acute COVID-19. The donor label of this sample is uncertain.

The chain employs TRBV11-2 and TRBJ1-2; no reliable D call. The CDR3 contains 14 residues. Germline V gene data show CDR1 as SGHAT and CDR2 as FQNNGV. The V gene lost 5 bases and the J gene lost 3 bases, with 13 bases spanning the gap. The CDR3, as DNA: TGTGCCAGCAGCACACACCCTGAGGACTATGGCTACACCTTC. It specifies CASSTHPEDYGYTF.

The CDR3 is CASITGGRGMNTEAFF. The CDR3 DNA sequence: TGTGCCAGTATCACAGGGGGTCGGGGCATGAACACTGAAGCTTTCTTT. The rearrangement uses TRBV19 and TRBJ1-1; 8 bases line up with TRBD1. V lost 7 bases, J lost 0 bases, and 10 bases stayed unmatched. The length of the CDR3 is 16 residues. Germline CDR1 LNHDA, CDR2 SQIVND (reference sequence).

This chain joins TRBV27 and TRBJ2-7; 7 bases match TRBD2. Looked up from germline, CDR1 is MNHEY and CDR2 is SMNVEV (reference sequence). V was clipped by 7 bases and J by 4 bases; unmatched bases: 16. This CDR3 region has 16 residues. The CDR3 is CASTSLGGDGLYEQYF. Written as DNA, the CDR3 is TGTGCCAGCACCTCGCTGGGGGGGGATGGACTTTACGAGCAGTACTTC.

The chain recombines TRBV5-1 with TRBJ1-1; TRBD1 might be the D (5 bases). CDR3 length: 13 residues. V was trimmed by 4 bases and J by 5 bases, leaving 12 bases between them. The V gene's germline CDR1 is SGHRS and CDR2 YFSETQ. In nucleotides, the CDR3 is TGCGCCAGCAGCCTTGTGCGGGGGACTGAAGCTTTCTTT. Its protein is CASSLVRGTEAFF.

The rearrangement links TRBV5-6 to TRBJ1-2; D is possibly TRBD1 (6 bases). V was shortened by 1 base and J by 2 bases, with 9 bases between the two germline ends. CDR3 size: 14 residues. Germline CDR1 is SGHDT and CDR2 is YYEEEE. For the CDR3, the DNA is TGTGCCAGCAGCTTGTGGACAGTCAACTATGGCTACACCTTC. Translated, it gives CASSLWTVNYGYTF.

This chain connects TRBV5-5 to TRBJ1-1; D not resolved. Trimming took 4 bases from V and 2 from J, leaving 15 bases between them. The CDR3 consists of 15 residues. From germline, CDR1 is SGHKS and CDR2 YYEKEE (reference sequence). The CDR3 DNA is TGTGCCAGCAGCCCCAGTGGGGAGTTAAACACTGAAGCTTTCTTT. Protein product: CASSPSGELNTEAFF.

The chain is built from TRBV30 and TRBJ1-6; 10 bases are shared with TRBD1. Germline values: CDR1 GTSNPN, CDR2 SVGIG (reference sequence). This CDR3 is 13 amino acids long. After removal of 8 bases from V and 7 bases from J, the junction contained 5 bases not matched to a gene. CDR3: CAGRTGGNSPLHF. In DNA form, the CDR3 reads TGTGCCGGAAGGACAGGGGGGAATTCACCCCTCCACTTT.

This clone has more than one count but fewer than ten. The J gene is TRBJ2-5, the V gene TRBV7-2; 7 positions agree with TRBD2. Germline CDR1 reads SGHTA; CDR2 reads FQGNSA. J gave up 5 bases and V 5 bases, and 11 bases lay outside the gene matches. The CDR3 has 15 residues. The CDR3 spells CASSPTSSPGETQYF. The CDR3 DNA reads as TGTGCCAGCAGCCCGACTAGCTCCCCGGGGGAGACCCAGTACTTC. Combining the CDR3 with reference TRBV7-2 and TRBJ2-5 gives the whole variable domain GAGVSQSPSNKVTEKGKDVELRCDPISGHTALYWYRQSLGQGLEFLIYFQGNSAPDKSGLPSDRFSAERTGGSVSTLTIQRTQQEDSAVYLCASSPTSSPGETQYFGPGTRLLVL.

The chain links TRBV27 to TRBJ2-7; possible D gene TRBD2, 5 bases. This CDR3 is 14 amino acids long. From germline, CDR1 is MNHEY and CDR2 SMNVEV (reference sequence). Deletions cut 5 bases from V and 3 bases from J, with 14 bases between. The CDR3 DNA reads as TGTGCCAGCAGTGTATGGACTGGGCGCTACGAGCAGTACTTC. It encodes CASSVWTGRYEQYF.

This clone was seen ten or more times. Other DNA sequences in this specimen translate into the identical CDR3. The genes are TRBV12-3 or TRBV12-4 and TRBJ1-2, with D uncertain. V dropped 4 bases and J dropped 5 bases, with 5 bases sitting between them. This CDR3 has 11 residues. The CDR3 bases are TGTGCCAGCAGTTCGGGTTATGGCTACACCTTC. Translating gives CASSSGYGYTF.

V and J are TRBV6-5 and TRBJ1-2; D not certain. The CDR3 contains 14 residues. The germline V and J ends were trimmed by 2 bases and 3 bases, with 10 bases remaining between them. CDR1 is MNHEY, CDR2 SVGAGI, per germline. The CDR3 sequence is CASSYVPGHYGYTF. Written as DNA, the CDR3 is TGTGCCAGCAGTTACGTCCCAGGTCACTATGGCTACACCTTC.

J is TRBJ2-2 and V is TRBV5-6; 8 bases fit TRBD2. The germline V gene has CDR1 SGHDT and CDR2 YYEEEE. The CDR3 covers 18 residues. The junction had 11 bases not matched to a gene; V was cut back by 4 bases and J by 0 bases. CDR3 sequence (DNA): TGTGCCAGCAGCCCCCGGTTTAGCGGGGACCCGAACACCGGGGAGCTGTTTTTT. Amino acids: CASSPRFSGDPNTGELFF.

The rearrangement links TRBV6-5 to TRBJ1-6, with 8 bases that match TRBD1. The germline V gene has CDR1 MNHEY and CDR2 SVGAGI. This CDR3 spans 14 amino acids. The ends lost 5 bases at V and 10 bases at J; junction bases unmatched: 7. CDR3 sequence reads: CASSLRRGQSPLHF. The CDR3 DNA reads TGTGCCAGCAGTCTTCGCAGGGGGCAATCACCCCTCCACTTT.

V usage is TRBV20-1 and J usage is TRBJ2-3; TRBD2 is a possible D gene (5 bases). The CDR3 covers 11 residues. The germline V and J ends were trimmed by 0 bases and 10 bases, with 8 bases remaining between them. Germline CDR1 and CDR2: DFQATT and SNEGSKA (reference sequence). CDR3 protein: CSARDLEAQYF. CDR3 nucleotide sequence: TGCAGTGCTAGAGATTTGGAGGCGCAGTATTTT.

This clone came up once. V gene TRBV5-6 combines with J gene TRBJ2-7; the match to TRBD2 covers 8 bases. CDR1 and CDR2 from the germline V gene are SGHDT and YYEEEE. The V gene end was trimmed by 1 base and the J gene end by 6 bases; junction bases not matched to a gene: 6. This CDR3 has 14 amino acids. In nucleotides, the CDR3 is TGTGCCAGCAGCTTGTCGGGGGGGCCTTTCGAGCAGTACTTC. Protein: CASSLSGGPFEQYF.

This clone turned up a few times. This chain joins TRBV10-2 and TRBJ2-3; 8 bases fit TRBD2. V was clipped by 4 bases and J by 1 base; unmatched bases: 1. This CDR3 spans 14 amino acids. In germline, CDR1 is WSHSY, CDR2 SAAADI. The CDR3 region is CASSGRGGTDTQYF. Written as DNA, the CDR3 is TGCGCCAGCAGTGGGCGGGGGGGCACAGATACGCAGTATTTT.

For the CDR3, the DNA is TGTGCCAGCAGCCCTCGACAGGGCGTCTCCCTAGGTACGCAGTATTTT. Translating it yields CASSPRQGVSLGTQYF. This chain joins TRBV3-1 (or the pseudogene TRBV3-2) and TRBJ2-3; 7 nucleotides align to TRBD1. Looked up from germline, CDR1 is LGHDT and CDR2 is YNNKEL (reference sequence). V lost 4 bases to trimming and J lost 8 bases; unmatched junction nucleotides: 15. The CDR3 loop spans 16 amino acids.

As to this clone: The same CDR3 can be traced to other DNA sequences in this sample. The gene calls are TRBV10-3 and TRBJ2-3; 13 bases match TRBD2. After removal of 6 bases from V and 6 bases from J, the junction contained 6 bases not matched to a gene. From germline, CDR1 is ENHRY and CDR2 SYGVKD. The CDR3 length is 15 residues. The CDR3 loop is CAISQLAGGTDTQYF. The DNA of the CDR3 is TGTGCCATCAGCCAACTAGCGGGGGGGACCGATACGCAGTATTTT.

V gene TRBV5-1 combines with J gene TRBJ2-3; D is uncertain. The CDR3 has 12 amino acids. The V end was cut by 4 bases, the J end by 4 bases, with 7 bases between. The germline V gene has CDR1 SGHRS and CDR2 YFSETQ. The CDR3 DNA reads TGCGCCAGCAGCCCATTCCCAGATACGCAGTATTTT. This gives the protein CASSPFPDTQYF.

Worth noting for this clone: Other DNA sequences in the sample encode the same CDR3. The rearrangement links TRBV3-1 (or the pseudogene TRBV3-2) to TRBJ1-5; TRBD1 might be the D (6 bases). CDR1 and CDR2 from the germline V gene are LGHDT and YNNKEL (reference sequence). This CDR3 spans 14 amino acids. Trimming cost V 1 base and J 2 bases, with 6 bases left between them. DNA of the CDR3: TGTGCCAGCAGCCAAGGACAGGGCAATCAGCCCCAGCATTTT. This translates into CASSQGQGNQPQHF.

The V gene is TRBV29-1, the J gene TRBJ1-1, with D possibly matching TRBD1 (5 bases). This CDR3 is 13 amino acids long. Trimming left V 7 bases short and J 5 bases short, with 17 bases between. Germline V lookup: CDR1 SQVTM, CDR2 ANQGSEA. CDR3 region: CSATIGQQTEAFF. The DNA of the CDR3 is TGCAGCGCAACGATCGGACAACAAACTGAAGCTTTCTTT.

CDR3 DNA sequence: TGTGCCAGCAGCCCTATCGGAGGGTTCGAGATTACGCAGTATTTT. Encoded protein: CASSPIGGFEITQYF. V is TRBV14 and J is TRBJ2-3; D perhaps matches TRBD2 (6 bases). This CDR3 is 15 amino acids long. V was trimmed by 4 bases and J by 8 bases, leaving 19 bases between them. Germline V gene sequence: CDR1 SGHDN, CDR2 FVKESK.

The rearrangement links TRBV27 to TRBJ2-3, with D maybe TRBD1 (6 bases). This CDR3 comprises 17 residues. The V gene's germline CDR1 is MNHEY and CDR2 SMNVEV (reference sequence). V was cut by 5 bases and J by 2 bases, with 20 bases left in between. CDR3 sequence: CASSHQTPRGITDTQYF. For the CDR3, the DNA is TGTGCCAGCAGTCACCAAACCCCCAGGGGAATCACAGATACGCAGTATTTT.

The chain recombines TRBV6-5 with TRBJ1-2, with D unresolved. The CDR3 consists of 12 residues. Trimming stripped 7 bases from V and 3 bases from J, with 9 bases between. The germline V gene has CDR1 MNHEY and CDR2 SVGAGI. CDR3 residues: CASKSGDYGYTF. The CDR3 nucleotides read TGTGCCAGCAAATCCGGGGACTATGGCTACACCTTC.

The chain couples TRBV5-6 to TRBJ2-1; TRBD2 matches at 10 bases. V was pared by 4 bases and J by 4 bases, with 5 bases of the junction left unmatched. This CDR3 comprises 15 residues. Germline V gives CDR1 SGHDT, CDR2 YYEEEE. The CDR3 DNA is TGTGCCAGCAGCCCGCTAGCGGGGGCTTACAATGAGCAGTTCTTC. Its translation is CASSPLAGAYNEQFF.

The rearrangement links TRBV11-2 to TRBJ1-6, with D tentatively TRBD1 (6 bases). Per the germline V gene, CDR1 is SGHAT and CDR2 is FQNNGV. V dropped 5 bases and J dropped 7 bases, with 15 bases sitting between them. The CDR3 is 15 amino acids. CDR3 coding DNA: TGTGCCAGCAGCCTCTCAGGGGATGGGAATTCACCCCTCCACTTT. Translation: CASSLSGDGNSPLHF. The variable domain in full, completed from reference TRBV11-2 and TRBJ1-6, reads EAGVAQSPRYKIIEKRQSVAFWCNPISGHATLYWYQQILGQGPKLLIQFQNNGVVDDSQLPKDRFSAERLKGVDSTLKIQPAKLEDSAVYLCASSLSGDGNSPLHFGNGTRLTVT.